This is a list of T cell receptor beta chains from one sample in a study of blood T cell repertoires in COVID-19. The assay was immunoSEQ multiplex PCR, and TCRdb's table has in-frame clones only and misses some. The table has 250,000 to 300,000 clones, approximately 90% seen once. Sample: peripheral blood. The receptor source for this set is a woman aged 25 to 39 with COVID-19, enrolled during active disease. Both conserved end residues are part of each CDR3. A D gene is named only where the DNA matches it firmly. Rows may omit the clone size; those that give it use once, few, many or a size class.

TRBJ1-1 | - | - | TRBV27 | CASSFNREATEAFF | TGTGCCAGCAGTTTTAACAGGGAAGCCACTGAAGCTTTCTTT
TRBJ2-7 | once | - | TRBV29-1 | CSVATGTRSYEQYF | TGCAGCGTTGCCACTGGGACACGCTCCTACGAGCAGTACTTC
TRBJ2-3 | once | TRBD2 | TRBV14 | CASSQLTSGRGTDTQYF | TGTGCCAGCAGCCAGCTGACTAGCGGGAGAGGCACAGATACGCAGTATTTT
TRBJ2-1 | - | TRBD2 | TRBV7-9 | CASSLTSGSNEQFF | TGTGCCAGCAGCTTAACTAGCGGGTCCAATGAGCAGTTCTTC
TRBJ1-5 | - | - | TRBV5-1 | CASSLGQGQPQHF | TGCGCCAGCAGCTTGGGGCAGGGACAGCCCCAGCATTTT
TRBJ2-1 | - | TRBD2 | TRBV4-1 | CASSQEGTSGSEQFF | TGCGCCAGCAGCCAAGAAGGGACTAGCGGGAGTGAGCAGTTCTTC
TRBJ1-4 | once | - | TRBV4-1 | CASSQDKTDGEKLFF | TGCGCCAGCAGCCAAGACAAAACAGACGGTGAAAAACTGTTTTTT
TRBJ1-2 | - | - | TRBV19 | CASSRSGEVDGYTF | TGTGCCAGTAGTAGATCAGGCGAAGTTGATGGCTACACCTTC
TRBJ1-3 | few | - | TRBV5-1 | CASSLGHSGNTIYF | TGCGCCAGCAGCTTGGGACACTCTGGAAACACCATATATTTT
TRBJ2-7 | - | - | TRBV29-1 | CSVSHSGYEQYF | TGCAGCGTTTCTCATTCCGGCTACGAGCAGTACTTC
TRBJ1-5 | few | - | TRBV28 | CASSSINPQYSNQPQHF | TGTGCCAGCTCCAGTATCAACCCCCAGTATAGCAATCAGCCCCAGCATTTT
TRBJ2-7 | once | - | TRBV5-6 | CASSLAVSGYEQYF | TGTGCCAGCAGCTTGGCCGTTAGCGGCTACGAGCAGTACTTC
TRBJ1-2 | - | - | TRBV11-2 | CASSPLRWAYGYTF | TGTGCCAGCAGCCCCCTCCGTTGGGCCTATGGCTACACCTTC
TRBJ2-5 | - | - | TRBV6-5 | CASGRGFQETQYF | TGTGCCAGCGGGAGGGGGTTCCAAGAGACCCAGTACTTC
TRBJ1-1 | - | - | TRBV7-8 | CASSSVVREEGEAFF | TGTGCCAGCAGCTCCGTGGTCAGGGAGGAGGGTGAAGCTTTCTTT
TRBJ2-1 | few | TRBD2 | TRBV3-1/TRBV3-2 | CASSQESGGQFF | TGTGCCAGCAGCCAAGAAAGCGGGGGGCAGTTCTTC
TRBJ2-1 | - | TRBD1 | TRBV18 | CASSPRQGGYNEQFF | TGTGCCAGCTCACCGCGACAGGGGGGCTACAATGAGCAGTTCTTC
TRBJ1-2 | - | TRBD1 | TRBV5-1 | CASSPGTGRGYTF | TGCGCCAGCAGCCCTGGGACAGGGAGAGGCTACACCTTC
TRBJ2-1 | - | TRBD2 | TRBV28 | CASSTGTSGINEQFF | TGTGCCAGCAGTACCGGGACTAGCGGGATTAATGAGCAGTTCTTC
TRBJ1-5 | - | - | TRBV27 | CASSPRGGGRHSNQPQHF | TGTGCCAGCAGTCCGCGGGGTGGAGGCAGACATAGCAATCAGCCCCAGCATTTT
TRBJ2-2 | - | - | TRBV23-1 | CASPPINTGELFF | TGCGCCAGCCCCCCCATCAACACCGGGGAGCTGTTTTTT
TRBJ1-1 | - | TRBD1 | TRBV2 | CASSVPIYWGQLNTEAFF | TGTGCCAGCAGTGTCCCCATATACTGGGGACAGTTGAACACTGAAGCTTTCTTT
TRBJ2-7 | - | TRBD2 | TRBV7-2 | CASSLRGGGSSYEQYF | TGTGCCAGCAGCTTAAGGGGCGGGGGGAGCTCCTACGAGCAGTACTTC
TRBJ1-6 | - | - | TRBV27 | CASTLDYLSSYNSPLHF | TGTGCCAGCACCCTGGACTACTTGAGCTCCTATAATTCACCCCTCCACTTT
TRBJ1-1 | once | - | TRBV30 | CALRLGLNTEAFF | TGTGCCCTACGGCTGGGGCTGAACACTGAAGCTTTCTTT
TRBJ1-6 | once | - | TRBV5-5 | CASSLQGGNSPLHF | TGTGCCAGCAGCTTACAGGGCGGTAATTCACCCCTCCACTTT